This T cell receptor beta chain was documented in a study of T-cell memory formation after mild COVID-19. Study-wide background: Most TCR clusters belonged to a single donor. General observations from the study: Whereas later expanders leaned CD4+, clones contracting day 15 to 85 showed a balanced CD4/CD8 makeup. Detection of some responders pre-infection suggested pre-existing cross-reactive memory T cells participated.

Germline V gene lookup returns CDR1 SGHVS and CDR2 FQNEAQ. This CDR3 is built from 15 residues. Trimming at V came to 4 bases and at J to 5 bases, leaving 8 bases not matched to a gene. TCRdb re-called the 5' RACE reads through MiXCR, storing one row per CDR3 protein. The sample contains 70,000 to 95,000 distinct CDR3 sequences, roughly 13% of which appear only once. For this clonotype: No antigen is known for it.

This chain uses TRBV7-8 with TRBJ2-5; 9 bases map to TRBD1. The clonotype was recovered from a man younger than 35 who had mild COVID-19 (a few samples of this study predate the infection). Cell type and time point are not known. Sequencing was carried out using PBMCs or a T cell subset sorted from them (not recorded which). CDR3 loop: CASSSRDREYETQYF. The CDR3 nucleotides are TGTGCCAGCAGCTCCCGGGACAGGGAGTACGAGACCCAGTACTTC. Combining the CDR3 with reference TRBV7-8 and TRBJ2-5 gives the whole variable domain GAGVSQSPRYKVAKRGQDVALRCDPISGHVSLFWYQQALGQGPEFLTYFQNEAQLDKSGLPSDRFFAERPEGSVSTLKIQRTQQEDSAVYLCASSSRDREYETQYFGPGTRLLVL.